This section outlines one T cell receptor (beta chain) sequence together with its context. Germline V lookup: CDR1 MNHEY, CDR2 SMNVEV (reference sequence). The V gene lost 4 bases and the J gene lost 0 bases, with 19 bases spanning the gap. The CDR3 is made up of 18 amino acids. Profiling relied on immunoSEQ multiplex PCR, and the TCRdb table lists in-frame clones only, not all of them. This table has some 640,000 clones, more than 70% appearing once. This record belongs to a study of Ad26.COV2.S vaccination and SARS-CoV-2 variants. For the study at large: Once or twice, 56 days apart, Ad26.COV2.S was delivered intramuscularly.

The treatment denotes: some 20 received Ad26.COV2.S at low or high dose, single or two shots; a few received placebo; per-sample allocation not given. Sampling took place 63 days after the first vaccine or placebo injection. The donor's status was that of an adult aged 18-55 years in Boston. The specimen comprised peripheral blood, sampled in a trial of Ad26.COV2.S vaccine versus placebo. This chain uses TRBV27 with TRBJ1-5, with D tentatively TRBD1 (6 bases). The receptor's source is a person aged 18-65 years who received the Ad26.COV2.S COVID-19 vaccine or a placebo. The CDR3 DNA follows: TGTGCCAGCAGTTCCATCTTCAAGGGGACAAATAGCAATCAGCCCCAGCATTTT. Translating gives CASSSIFKGTNSNQPQHF.